Listed below are T cell receptor beta chains from one sample, sequenced in a study of T cell clusters in autoimmune cytopenias. From its re-call of the multiplex PCR reads, TCRdb lists each CDR3 protein once, without DNA. This sample contains over 7,500 distinct CDR3 sequences. The specimen was peripheral blood. The receptors originated from a human donor with an autoimmune cytopenia or autoimmune hepatitis (not recorded which). The CDR3 runs from the conserved cysteine through the conserved F or W. Fields, in order: clone size, V gene, J gene, CDR3 protein. Expanded clones get a size class; other rows say once, few or many, or leave the size out.

size: NA; V: TRBV24-1; J: TRBJ2-1; CDR3: CATSDPPPYNEQFF
size: NA; V: TRBV19; J: TRBJ1-4; CDR3: CASSILGGTTNEKLFF
size: NA; V: TRBV5-1; J: TRBJ1-2; CDR3: CASTFGAPDGYTF
size: medium-sized; V: TRBV19; J: TRBJ1-2; CDR3: CASSIGATNYGYTF
size: NA; V: TRBV5-5; J: TRBJ2-1; CDR3: CASSQDRGEQFF
size: NA; V: TRBV12-3/TRBV12-4; J: TRBJ1-5; CDR3: CASSSQRTAEPQHF
size: NA; V: TRBV7-6; J: TRBJ1-1; CDR3: CASSSGQVYTEAFF
size: medium-sized; V: TRBV7-6; J: TRBJ2-7; CDR3: CASSLGAGQGNYEQYF
size: medium-sized; V: TRBV12-3/TRBV12-4; J: TRBJ2-3; CDR3: CASSLRAGGPTDTQYF
size: NA; V: TRBV19; J: TRBJ1-5; CDR3: CASSMKGLYSNQPQHF
size: medium-sized; V: TRBV19; J: TRBJ2-2; CDR3: CASSPRALTGELFF
size: NA; V: TRBV7-2; J: TRBJ2-2; CDR3: CASSPGLAGELFF
size: NA; V: TRBV20-1; J: TRBJ2-7; CDR3: CSARDRAGSSYEQYF
size: medium-sized; V: TRBV6-2/TRBV6-3; J: TRBJ2-1; CDR3: CASSFEYNEQFF
size: medium-sized; V: TRBV6-5; J: TRBJ2-5; CDR3: CASSYGTGYQETQYF
size: medium-sized; V: TRBV6-5; J: TRBJ1-2; CDR3: CASSYSARTGVPYGYTF
size: medium-sized; V: TRBV6-6; J: TRBJ1-2; CDR3: CASSAGTGKALHGYTF
size: NA; V: TRBV6-2/TRBV6-3; J: TRBJ1-2; CDR3: CASLGGQFDGYTF
size: medium-sized; V: TRBV5-4; J: TRBJ2-5; CDR3: CASSSTDRGETQYF
size: NA; V: TRBV20-1; J: TRBJ1-2; CDR3: CSARDRSGGYTYGYTF
size: NA; V: TRBV14; J: TRBJ2-7; CDR3: CASSPQDRVYEQYF
size: NA; V: TRBV18; J: TRBJ1-2; CDR3: CASSPGQGNYGYTF
size: large; V: TRBV6-2/TRBV6-3; J: TRBJ1-1; CDR3: CASSYMGGAGEAFF
size: medium-sized; V: TRBV6-5; J: TRBJ2-5; CDR3: CASSYHDRRGTQYF
size: medium-sized; V: TRBV30; J: TRBJ2-3; CDR3: CALGRSWGDTQYF
size: NA; V: TRBV30; J: TRBJ1-5; CDR3: CAWSGSSNQPQHF
size: NA; V: TRBV20-1; J: TRBJ1-1; CDR3: CSARPGVTEAFF
size: medium-sized; V: TRBV7-6; J: TRBJ2-2; CDR3: CASSLGSANTGELFF
size: NA; V: TRBV6-5; J: TRBJ1-2; CDR3: CASSHQEGYGYTF
size: NA; V: TRBV6-6; J: TRBJ1-1; CDR3: CASSSSDTKNTEAFF
size: NA; V: TRBV19; J: TRBJ1-1; CDR3: CASRGNTEAFF
size: NA; V: TRBV4-3; J: TRBJ1-5; CDR3: CASSQEWRGANQPQHF
size: NA; V: TRBV12-3/TRBV12-4; J: TRBJ1-5; CDR3: CASSRSPGSQPQHF
size: medium-sized; V: TRBV12-3/TRBV12-4; J: TRBJ2-2; CDR3: CASSFNRRTGELFF
size: NA; V: TRBV5-4; J: TRBJ2-7; CDR3: CASSFGWGAYEQYF
size: medium-sized; V: TRBV29-1; J: TRBJ2-1; CDR3: CSFGLAGGPGEQFF
size: NA; V: TRBV4-2; J: TRBJ1-2; CDR3: CASSPSTGTDYGYTF
size: medium-sized; V: TRBV13; J: TRBJ1-6; CDR3: CASRQRGGNSPLHF
size: NA; V: TRBV29-1; J: TRBJ1-5; CDR3: CSVQGNQPQHF
size: medium-sized; V: TRBV15; J: TRBJ2-5; CDR3: CATSRSSGETQYF
size: NA; V: TRBV6-2/TRBV6-3; J: TRBJ2-7; CDR3: CASSYYTLTSGNYEQYF
size: medium-sized; V: TRBV19; J: TRBJ1-1; CDR3: CATRKTGLDTLNTEAFF
size: NA; V: TRBV4-2; J: TRBJ2-7; CDR3: CASSQEGTGSSYEQYF
size: NA; V: TRBV12-3/TRBV12-4; J: TRBJ2-2; CDR3: CASRLTGYPTRRELFF
size: NA; V: TRBV12-3/TRBV12-4; J: TRBJ1-2; CDR3: CASRSAGSNYGYTF
size: medium-sized; V: TRBV12-3/TRBV12-4; J: TRBJ2-2; CDR3: CASSSLALTGELFF
size: medium-sized; V: TRBV7-2; J: TRBJ2-3; CDR3: CASSPTWAQYF
size: medium-sized; V: TRBV19; J: TRBJ2-3; CDR3: CASSSSGGASDTQYF
size: NA; V: TRBV19; J: TRBJ1-1; CDR3: CASSRRRGSGGATEAFF
size: NA; V: TRBV11-2; J: TRBJ2-1; CDR3: CASSLPQGLNEQFF
size: medium-sized; V: TRBV6-5; J: TRBJ2-5; CDR3: CASSYGQGAGETQYF
size: medium-sized; V: TRBV6-2/TRBV6-3; J: TRBJ2-4; CDR3: CASSSRGHSRNIQYF
size: NA; V: TRBV21-1; J: TRBJ2-1; CDR3: CASSKRQGGNYNEQFF
size: NA; V: TRBV12-3/TRBV12-4; J: TRBJ1-1; CDR3: CASSLRDSVMNTEAFF
size: medium-sized; V: TRBV7-6; J: TRBJ2-1; CDR3: CASSSPYKRNEQFF
size: NA; V: TRBV5-4; J: TRBJ1-5; CDR3: CARSLVSGLGQPQHF
size: NA; V: TRBV11-2; J: TRBJ2-7; CDR3: CASSLDRDEQYF
size: medium-sized; V: TRBV6-5; J: TRBJ2-2; CDR3: CASRRKTGSADTGELFF
size: medium-sized; V: TRBV5-1; J: TRBJ2-2; CDR3: CASSLNRGGSGELFF